This is a list of T cell receptor beta chains from one sample in a study of post-analysis software for immune sequencing data. TCRdb re-called the PCR reads through MiXCR, storing one row per CDR3 protein. The table includes some 690,000 distinct CDR3 sequences, roughly 27% detected once. Material: blood. The receptors were gathered from a girl aged 5 to 17 with multiple sclerosis. Both conserved end residues are part of each CDR3. Fields, in order: J gene, clone size, D gene, V gene, CDR3 protein, CDR3 DNA. D genes are given only for firm matches. Clone size is given for some rows only: seen once, a few or many times, or a class if the clone is expanded.

J: TRBJ2-5; size: NA; D: TRBD1; V: TRBV5-5; CDR3: CASSLAGTGSIETQYF; DNA: TGTGCCAGCAGCTTGGCGGGGACAGGGTCGATAGAGACCCAGTACTTC
J: TRBJ1-1; size: NA; D: TRBD1; V: TRBV5-1; CDR3: CASSLGTGTIGTEAFF; DNA: TGCGCCAGCAGCTTGGGGACAGGGACTATCGGCACTGAAGCTTTCTTT
J: TRBJ1-2; size: many; D: NA; V: TRBV12-3/TRBV12-4; CDR3: CASSLASNYGYTF; DNA: TGTGCCAGCAGTTTGGCCAGTAACTATGGCTACACCTTC
J: TRBJ2-3; size: NA; D: TRBD2; V: TRBV24-1; CDR3: CATSVFSSGGRNTDTQYF; DNA: TGTGCCACCAGTGTATTTAGTAGCGGGGGAAGAAACACAGATACGCAGTATTTT
J: TRBJ2-1; size: NA; D: NA; V: TRBV20-1; CDR3: CSARDAGGEQFF; DNA: TGCAGTGCTAGAGATGCTGGGGGTGAGCAGTTCTTC
J: TRBJ2-5; size: few; D: TRBD2; V: TRBV7-9; CDR3: CASSPTRVAGVETQYF; DNA: TGTGCCAGCAGCCCGACCCGGGTAGCGGGGGTAGAGACCCAGTACTTC
J: TRBJ1-2; size: few; D: NA; V: TRBV20-1; CDR3: CSARGIGQQGGYTF; DNA: TGCAGTGCTAGAGGGATTGGGCAGCAAGGTGGCTACACCTTC
J: TRBJ2-1; size: NA; D: NA; V: TRBV27; CDR3: CASSPRGARMNEQFF; DNA: TGTGCCAGCAGTCCCCGAGGGGCCCGTATGAATGAGCAGTTCTTC
J: TRBJ1-5; size: NA; D: TRBD1; V: TRBV7-2; CDR3: CASSSWDRGSNQPQHF; DNA: TGTGCCAGCAGCTCCTGGGACAGGGGGAGCAATCAGCCCCAGCATTTT
J: TRBJ1-4; size: few; D: TRBD1; V: TRBV6-5; CDR3: CASSLHTGGGEKLFF; DNA: TGTGCCAGCAGCCTCCATACAGGGGGCGGTGAAAAACTGTTTTTT
J: TRBJ1-1; size: NA; D: TRBD1; V: TRBV28; CDR3: CASRSPGGYAEAFF; DNA: TGTGCCAGCAGATCCCCAGGGGGTTACGCTGAAGCTTTCTTT
J: TRBJ2-7; size: few; D: NA; V: TRBV28; CDR3: CASSPHTGTSYEQYF; DNA: TGTGCCAGCAGTCCACACACAGGGACGTCCTACGAGCAGTACTTC
J: TRBJ2-5; size: many; D: TRBD1; V: TRBV6-1; CDR3: CASSPQTGFGETQYF; DNA: TGTGCCAGCAGTCCCCAGACAGGGTTTGGGGAGACCCAGTACTTC
J: TRBJ2-7; size: few; D: NA; V: TRBV6-5; CDR3: CASSYAKARGRPLLGYF; DNA: TGTGCCAGCAGTTACGCGAAAGCCAGGGGCCGCCCGCTTTTAGGGTACTTC
J: TRBJ2-5; size: few; D: TRBD2; V: TRBV7-8; CDR3: CASSFPPGLAETQYF; DNA: TGTGCCAGCAGCTTCCCCCCGGGACTAGCAGAGACCCAGTACTTC
J: TRBJ2-2; size: few; D: TRBD1; V: TRBV29-1; CDR3: CSVDRTGVSGELFF; DNA: TGCAGCGTTGACAGGACAGGGGTTTCCGGGGAGCTGTTTTTT
J: TRBJ1-1; size: once; D: NA; V: TRBV4-2; CDR3: CASSHSGGADTEAFF; DNA: TGTGCCAGCAGCCACTCCGGGGGGGCGGACACTGAAGCTTTCTTT
J: TRBJ1-4; size: NA; D: NA; V: TRBV5-6; CDR3: CASSLGPWDEKLFF; DNA: TGTGCCAGCAGCTTGGGACCGTGGGATGAAAAACTGTTTTTT
J: TRBJ2-6; size: few; D: NA; V: TRBV28; CDR3: CASSGTLAGANVLTF; DNA: TGTGCCAGCAGTGGTACACTGGCTGGGGCCAACGTCCTGACTTTC
J: TRBJ2-5; size: NA; D: TRBD2; V: TRBV20-1; CDR3: CSARDPPSGHQETQYF; DNA: TGCAGTGCTAGAGACCCCCCTAGCGGCCACCAAGAGACCCAGTACTTC
J: TRBJ1-1; size: few; D: NA; V: TRBV5-1; CDR3: CASSSLTASNTEAFF; DNA: TGCGCCAGCAGCTCCCTGACAGCGTCGAACACTGAAGCTTTCTTT
J: TRBJ2-5; size: NA; D: NA; V: TRBV20-1; CDR3: CSARDWGVRETQYF; DNA: TGCAGTGCTAGAGACTGGGGCGTACGGGAGACCCAGTACTTC
J: TRBJ2-1; size: many; D: TRBD1; V: TRBV20-1; CDR3: CSARDPGTGDHNEQFF; DNA: TGCAGTGCTAGAGATCCCGGGACAGGGGACCACAATGAGCAGTTCTTC
J: TRBJ2-1; size: few; D: TRBD1; V: TRBV24-1; CDR3: CATSDSNRGAVISNEQFF; DNA: TGTGCCACCAGTGACTCTAACAGGGGAGCCGTTATAAGCAATGAGCAGTTCTTC
J: TRBJ2-1; size: once; D: TRBD2; V: TRBV6-1; CDR3: CASSGGLAGYSAYNEQFF; DNA: TGTGCCAGCAGTGGTGGGTTAGCGGGATACTCGGCCTACAATGAGCAGTTCTTC
J: TRBJ2-5; size: NA; D: NA; V: TRBV29-1; CDR3: CSVDSPGGETQYF; DNA: TGCAGCGTTGATTCCCCAGGCGGGGAGACCCAGTACTTC
J: TRBJ2-1; size: NA; D: TRBD2; V: TRBV20-1; CDR3: CSARDPSGAYNEQFF; DNA: TGCAGTGCTAGAGATCCTAGCGGGGCATACAATGAGCAGTTCTTC
J: TRBJ2-6; size: NA; D: NA; V: TRBV12-3/TRBV12-4; CDR3: CASSPRGRGANVLTF; DNA: TGTGCCAGCAGTCCCCGGGGTCGGGGGGCCAACGTCCTGACTTTC
J: TRBJ2-5; size: NA; D: TRBD2; V: TRBV28; CDR3: CASSPQLAGGFETQYF; DNA: TGTGCCAGCAGTCCGCAACTAGCGGGGGGATTTGAGACCCAGTACTTC
J: TRBJ2-3; size: few; D: NA; V: TRBV6-1; CDR3: CASSESRSGADTQYF; DNA: TGTGCCAGCAGTGAATCTCGAAGTGGGGCAGATACGCAGTATTTT
J: TRBJ2-3; size: NA; D: NA; V: TRBV7-2; CDR3: CASSRLAGHTDTQYF; DNA: TGTGCCAGCAGTCGCCTTGCGGGGCACACAGATACGCAGTATTTT
J: TRBJ1-4; size: NA; D: NA; V: TRBV15; CDR3: CATSLARGATNEKLFF; DNA: TGTGCCACCAGCCTTGCCCGGGGAGCAACTAATGAAAAACTGTTTTTT
J: TRBJ2-7; size: few; D: TRBD2; V: TRBV4-1; CDR3: CASRPTDGGGRRDEQYF; DNA: TGCGCCAGCAGACCCACTGACGGCGGGGGAAGAAGGGACGAGCAGTACTTC
J: TRBJ2-2; size: NA; D: NA; V: TRBV6-6; CDR3: CASSYSRRPVNTGELFF; DNA: TGTGCCAGCAGTTACTCGAGGCGACCCGTAAACACCGGGGAGCTGTTTTTT
J: TRBJ2-7; size: NA; D: TRBD1; V: TRBV4-1; CDR3: CASSQVGTGSCYEQYF; DNA: TGCGCCAGCAGCCAAGTTGGGACAGGGAGTTGCTACGAGCAGTACTTC
J: TRBJ1-5; size: few; D: NA; V: TRBV6-5; CDR3: CASSFNQGQPQHF; DNA: TGTGCCAGCAGTTTCAACCAGGGTCAGCCCCAGCATTTT
J: TRBJ2-3; size: few; D: TRBD2; V: TRBV28; CDR3: CASSRTGLAFGSDTQYF; DNA: TGTGCCAGCAGTCGGACGGGACTAGCATTTGGGTCAGATACGCAGTATTTT
J: TRBJ1-1; size: NA; D: NA; V: TRBV7-9; CDR3: CASSGGIEAFF; DNA: TGTGCTAGCAGCGGAGGGATAGAAGCTTTCTTT
J: TRBJ2-7; size: once; D: TRBD1; V: TRBV9; CDR3: CASSARQGFDEQYF; DNA: TGTGCCAGCAGCGCTAGACAGGGGTTCGACGAGCAGTACTTC
J: TRBJ2-1; size: NA; D: NA; V: TRBV5-1; CDR3: CASSSRHSSSYNGQFF; DNA: TGCGCCAGCAGCTCGAGACATTCGAGCTCCTACAATGGGCAGTTCTTC
J: TRBJ2-3; size: NA; D: NA; V: TRBV6-5; CDR3: CASSYSPGIPDTQYF; DNA: TGTGCCAGCAGTTACTCCCCAGGGATACCAGATACGCAGTATTTT
J: TRBJ2-1; size: NA; D: TRBD2; V: TRBV20-1; CDR3: CSAPSGRGWDEQFF; DNA: TGCAGTGCCCCTAGCGGGAGAGGGTGGGATGAGCAGTTCTTC
J: TRBJ2-7; size: NA; D: NA; V: TRBV6-2/TRBV6-3; CDR3: CASSSRTDSSYEQYF; DNA: TGTGCCAGCAGTTCCCGGACGGACTCTTCCTACGAGCAGTACTTC
J: TRBJ2-3; size: NA; D: TRBD2; V: TRBV11-2; CDR3: CASSLEELARFGTQYF; DNA: TGTGCCAGCAGCTTAGAGGAACTAGCGAGGTTTGGTACGCAGTATTTT
J: TRBJ2-1; size: NA; D: TRBD2; V: TRBV28; CDR3: CASSRTTSGRVNEQFF; DNA: TGTGCCAGCAGTCGTACAACTAGCGGGAGGGTCAATGAGCAGTTCTTC
J: TRBJ2-3; size: NA; D: NA; V: TRBV5-1; CDR3: CASSWVSGADTQYF; DNA: TGCGCCAGCAGCTGGGTTAGCGGAGCAGATACGCAGTATTTT
J: TRBJ1-5; size: once; D: NA; V: TRBV27; CDR3: CASSSGPGSYQPQHF; DNA: TGTGCCAGCAGTTCCGGGCCAGGGTCATATCAGCCCCAGCATTTT
J: TRBJ2-3; size: few; D: TRBD2; V: TRBV13; CDR3: CASSRLAISTDTQYF; DNA: TGTGCCAGCAGCCGACTAGCGATCAGCACAGATACGCAGTATTTT
J: TRBJ2-5; size: few; D: TRBD1; V: TRBV18; CDR3: CASSPPRRQGVLETQYF; DNA: TGTGCCAGCTCACCACCGAGGCGACAGGGGGTGTTGGAGACCCAGTACTTC
J: TRBJ2-1; size: few; D: NA; V: TRBV6-5; CDR3: CASSPSRDPTYNEQFF; DNA: TGTGCCAGCAGCCCTAGCCGGGATCCAACCTACAATGAGCAGTTCTTC
J: TRBJ2-1; size: few; D: NA; V: TRBV6-2/TRBV6-3; CDR3: CASSYLRAGYNEQFF; DNA: TGTGCCAGCAGTTACTTGCGGGCAGGGTACAATGAGCAGTTCTTC
J: TRBJ2-6; size: few; D: TRBD1; V: TRBV29-1; CDR3: CSVYPGQAGANVLTF; DNA: TGCAGCGTTTACCCTGGACAGGCTGGGGCCAACGTCCTGACTTTC
J: TRBJ2-7; size: NA; D: TRBD1; V: TRBV20-1; CDR3: CSAKVGQGLLEQYF; DNA: TGCAGTGCTAAAGTGGGACAGGGACTTTTGGAGCAGTACTTC